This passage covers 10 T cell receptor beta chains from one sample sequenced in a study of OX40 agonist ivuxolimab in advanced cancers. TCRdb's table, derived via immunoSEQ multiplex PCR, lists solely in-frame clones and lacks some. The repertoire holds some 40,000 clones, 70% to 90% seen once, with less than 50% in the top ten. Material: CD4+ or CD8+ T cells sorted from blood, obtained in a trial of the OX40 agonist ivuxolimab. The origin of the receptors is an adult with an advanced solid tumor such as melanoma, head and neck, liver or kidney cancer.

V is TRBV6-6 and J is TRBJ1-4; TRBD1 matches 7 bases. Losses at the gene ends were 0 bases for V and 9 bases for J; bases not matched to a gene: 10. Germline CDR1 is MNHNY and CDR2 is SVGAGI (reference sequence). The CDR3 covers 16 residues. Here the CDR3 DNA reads TGTGCCAGCAGTTACTCGAACCGGGACAGCGACAAAAAACTGTTTTTT. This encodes CASSYSNRDSDKKLFF.

CDR3 loop: CASSVGAGQTSGNTIYF. The CDR3 coding sequence is TGTGCCAGCAGCGTAGGGGCCGGACAGACCTCTGGAAACACCATATATTTT. J is TRBJ1-3 and V is TRBV9; TRBD1 is a possible D gene (6 bases). This CDR3 spans 17 amino acids. CDR1 is SGDLS and CDR2 is YYNGEE in the germline V gene. The V end lost 0 bases, the J end lost 0 bases, and 13 bases lay between the germline ends.

The CDR3 nucleotides read TGTGCCAGCAGTGGACAGTCTACTATCTACGAGCAGTACTTC. Its translation is CASSGQSTIYEQYF. This sequence joins TRBV2 and TRBJ2-7; possibly TRBD1 for D (5 bases). The V gene's germline CDR1 is SNHLY and CDR2 FYNNEI. V lost 4 bases and J lost 3, with 13 bases in between. This CDR3 comprises 14 residues.

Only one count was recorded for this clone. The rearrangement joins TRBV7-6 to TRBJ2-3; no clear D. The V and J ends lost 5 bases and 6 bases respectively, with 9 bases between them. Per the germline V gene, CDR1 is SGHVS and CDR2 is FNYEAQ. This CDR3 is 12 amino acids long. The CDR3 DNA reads TGTGCCAGCAGCCCCCTTGGTGATACGCAGTATTTT. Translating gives CASSPLGDTQYF.

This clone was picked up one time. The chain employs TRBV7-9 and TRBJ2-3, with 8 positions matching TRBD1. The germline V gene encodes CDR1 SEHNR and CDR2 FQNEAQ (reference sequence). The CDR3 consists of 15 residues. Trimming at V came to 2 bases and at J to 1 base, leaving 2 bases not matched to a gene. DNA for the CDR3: TGTGCCAGCAGCTTAACACAGGGGGGCACAGATACGCAGTATTTT. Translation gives CASSLTQGGTDTQYF.

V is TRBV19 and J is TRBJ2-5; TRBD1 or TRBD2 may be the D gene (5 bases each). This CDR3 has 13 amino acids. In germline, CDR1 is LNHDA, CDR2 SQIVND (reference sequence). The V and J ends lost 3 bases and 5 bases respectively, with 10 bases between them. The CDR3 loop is CASSIFRDETQYF. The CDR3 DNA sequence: TGTGCCAGTAGTATCTTCAGGGACGAGACCCAGTACTTC.

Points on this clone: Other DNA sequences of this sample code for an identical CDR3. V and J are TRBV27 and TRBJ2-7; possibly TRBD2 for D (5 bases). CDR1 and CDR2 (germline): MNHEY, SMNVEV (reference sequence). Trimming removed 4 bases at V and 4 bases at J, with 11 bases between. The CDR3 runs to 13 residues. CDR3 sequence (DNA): TGTGCCAGCAGTTATAGTACTAGTTACGAGCAGTACTTC. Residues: CASSYSTSYEQYF.

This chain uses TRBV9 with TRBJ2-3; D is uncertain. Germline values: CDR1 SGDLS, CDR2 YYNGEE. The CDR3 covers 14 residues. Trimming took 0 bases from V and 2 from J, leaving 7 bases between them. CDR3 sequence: CASSVGVHTDTQYF. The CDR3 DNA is TGTGCCAGCAGCGTAGGCGTCCACACAGATACGCAGTATTTT.

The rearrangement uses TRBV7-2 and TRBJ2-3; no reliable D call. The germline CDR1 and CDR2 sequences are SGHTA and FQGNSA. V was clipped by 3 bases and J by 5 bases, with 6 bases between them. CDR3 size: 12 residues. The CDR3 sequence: CASSFEEDTQYF. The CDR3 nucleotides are TGTGCCAGCAGCTTCGAAGAAGATACGCAGTATTTT.

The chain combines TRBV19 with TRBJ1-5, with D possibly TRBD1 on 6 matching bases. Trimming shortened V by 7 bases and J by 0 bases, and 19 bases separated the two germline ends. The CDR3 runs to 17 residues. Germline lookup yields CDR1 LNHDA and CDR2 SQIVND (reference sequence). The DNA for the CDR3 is TGTGCCAGTATCCCAGGGGCCATGGGTCTTAGCAATCAGCCCCAGCATTTT. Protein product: CASIPGAMGLSNQPQHF.